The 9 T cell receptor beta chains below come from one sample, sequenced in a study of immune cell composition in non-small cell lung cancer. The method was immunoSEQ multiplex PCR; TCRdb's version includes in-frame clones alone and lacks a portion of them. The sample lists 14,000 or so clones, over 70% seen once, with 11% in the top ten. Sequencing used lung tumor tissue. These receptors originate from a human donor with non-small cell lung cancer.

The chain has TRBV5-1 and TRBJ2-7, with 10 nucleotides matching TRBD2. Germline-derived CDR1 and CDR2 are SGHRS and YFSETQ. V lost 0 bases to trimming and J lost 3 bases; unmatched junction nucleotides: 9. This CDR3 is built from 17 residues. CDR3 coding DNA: TGCGCCAGCAGCTTGGGACCGCCCGGGACTAGCGTCTACGAGCAGTACTTC. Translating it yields CASSLGPPGTSVYEQYF.

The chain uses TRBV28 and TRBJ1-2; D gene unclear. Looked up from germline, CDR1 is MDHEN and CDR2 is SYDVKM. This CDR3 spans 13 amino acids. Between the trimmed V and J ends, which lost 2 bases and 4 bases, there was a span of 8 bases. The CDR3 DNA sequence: TGTGCCAGCAGTTTAGCCACGAGCTATGGCTACACCTTC. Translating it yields CASSLATSYGYTF.

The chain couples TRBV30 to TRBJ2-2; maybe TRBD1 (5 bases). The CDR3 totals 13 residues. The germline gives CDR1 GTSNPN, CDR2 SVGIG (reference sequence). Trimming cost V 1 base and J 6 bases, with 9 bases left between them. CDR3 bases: TGTGCCTGGAGTGAGGGGTTTTCCGGGGAGCTGTTTTTT. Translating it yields CAWSEGFSGELFF.

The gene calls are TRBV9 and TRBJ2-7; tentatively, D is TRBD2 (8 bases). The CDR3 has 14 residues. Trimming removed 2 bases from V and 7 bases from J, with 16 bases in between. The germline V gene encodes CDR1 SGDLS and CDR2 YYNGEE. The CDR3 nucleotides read TGTGCCAGCAGCGTTGACAGGGCGGGAGGAGAGCAGTACTTC. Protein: CASSVDRAGGEQYF. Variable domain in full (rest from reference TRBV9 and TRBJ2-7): DSGVTQTPKHLITATGQRVTLRCSPRSGDLSVYWYQQSLDQGLQFLIQYYNGEERAKGNILERFSAQQFPDLHSELNLSSLELGDSALYFCASSVDRAGGEQYFGPGTRLTVT.

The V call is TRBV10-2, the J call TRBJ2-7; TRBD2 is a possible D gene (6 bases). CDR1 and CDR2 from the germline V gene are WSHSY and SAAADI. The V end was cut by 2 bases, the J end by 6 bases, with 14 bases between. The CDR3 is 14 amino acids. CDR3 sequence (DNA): TGCGCCAGCAGTGAGCCGGCGGGATGGCGCGAGCAGTACTTC. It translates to CASSEPAGWREQYF.

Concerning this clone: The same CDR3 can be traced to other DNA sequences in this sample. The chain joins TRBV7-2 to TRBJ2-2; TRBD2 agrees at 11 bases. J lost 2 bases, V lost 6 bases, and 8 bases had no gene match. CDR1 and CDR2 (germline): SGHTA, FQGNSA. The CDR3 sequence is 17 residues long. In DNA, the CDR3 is TGTGCCAGCAGGGATTTCGGGACTAGCGGAAACACCGGGGAGCTGTTTTTT. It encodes CASRDFGTSGNTGELFF.

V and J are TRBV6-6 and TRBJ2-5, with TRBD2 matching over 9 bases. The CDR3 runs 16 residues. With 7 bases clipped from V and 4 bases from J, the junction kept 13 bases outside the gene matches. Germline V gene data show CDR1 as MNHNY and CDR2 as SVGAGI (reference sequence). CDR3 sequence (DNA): TGTGCCAGCACCCGGGGCGGGAGGGGAGTGGGAGAGACCCAGTACTTC. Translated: CASTRGGRGVGETQYF.

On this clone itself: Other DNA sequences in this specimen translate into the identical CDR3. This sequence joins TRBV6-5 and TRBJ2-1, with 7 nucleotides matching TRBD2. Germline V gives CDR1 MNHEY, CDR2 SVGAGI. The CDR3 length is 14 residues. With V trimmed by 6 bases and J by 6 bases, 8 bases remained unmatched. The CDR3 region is CASRIERDRNEQFF. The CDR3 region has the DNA TGTGCCAGCAGGATTGAGCGGGACCGCAATGAGCAGTTCTTC.

The CDR3 here is CASSQDPYNEQFF. The CDR3, as DNA: TGCGCCAGCAGCCAAGATCCCTACAATGAGCAGTTCTTC. The chain recombines TRBV4-3 with TRBJ2-1; D remains unclear. This CDR3 comprises 13 residues. V lost 0 bases and J lost 2, with 2 bases in between. Per the germline V gene, CDR1 is LGHNA and CDR2 is YSLEER.